The 9 T cell receptor beta chains below were found in one sample sequenced in a study of cytomegalovirus exposure and HLA in healthy donors. The PCR made use of 60 Vbeta and 13 Jbeta primers. Clones were read by immunoSEQ multiplex PCR, and TCRdb kept only the in-frame ones, dropping some. Among under 250,000 clones listed, approximately 81% were seen once. The sample was PBMCs. The receptors shown here come from a human donor in good health.

The V and J genes are TRBV28 and TRBJ2-7; 10 bases are shared with TRBD2. V trimming: 5 bases; J trimming: 3 bases; junction bases outside the gene matches: 7. The CDR3 has 15 amino acids. Germline CDR1 and CDR2: MDHEN and SYDVKM. DNA for the CDR3: TGTGCCAGCAGTCACGAGGGGACTAGCGACTACGAGCAGTACTTC. The encoded protein is CASSHEGTSDYEQYF.

This clone was observed once. The CDR3 bases are TGTGCCAGCAGCCTAAAGCTAGCGGGAGGAAACACAGATACGCAGTATTTT. Its translation is CASSLKLAGGNTDTQYF. The chain combines TRBV7-2 with TRBJ2-3; TRBD2 matches at 11 bases. V lost 5 bases and J lost 2; bases outside the gene matches: 9. CDR3 size: 17 residues. Germline V gene lookup returns CDR1 SGHTA and CDR2 FQGNSA. Filled out from reference TRBV7-2 and TRBJ2-3, the complete variable domain reads GAGVSQSPSNKVTEKGKDVELRCDPISGHTALYWYRQSLGQGLEFLIYFQGNSAPDKSGLPSDRFSAERTGGSVSTLTIQRTQQEDSAVYLCASSLKLAGGNTDTQYFGPGTRLTVL.

This clone has only a few counts. This rearrangement joins TRBV10-2 to TRBJ1-1; the match to TRBD1 covers 9 bases. After removal of 6 bases from V and 7 bases from J, the junction contained 6 bases not matched to a gene. The CDR3 loop spans 13 amino acids. Germline V gene data show CDR1 as WSHSY and CDR2 as SAAADI. CDR3 sequence: CASSPGTGNEAFF. CDR3 DNA: TGCGCCAGCAGCCCGGGGACAGGGAATGAAGCTTTCTTT.

The gene calls are TRBV7-9 and TRBJ2-5; 10 bases line up with TRBD2. The V segment lost 6 bases and the J segment 2 bases; nucleotides outside the gene matches: 12. This CDR3 comprises 17 residues. CDR1 is SEHNR, CDR2 FQNEAQ, per germline (reference sequence). CDR3 region: CASSFRRTSGAQETQYF. The CDR3 DNA is TGTGCCAGCAGTTTCAGAAGGACTAGCGGAGCACAAGAGACCCAGTACTTC.

This clone occurred once. The chain couples TRBV7-9 to TRBJ2-3, with D possibly being TRBD2 (5 bases). This CDR3 contains 13 residues. The V gene's germline CDR1 is SEHNR and CDR2 FQNEAQ (reference sequence). The V end lost 5 bases, the J end lost 4 bases, and 10 bases lay between the germline ends. The DNA of the CDR3 is TGTGCCAGCAGCCGTAGCGTCGCAGATACGCAGTATTTT. Translating it yields CASSRSVADTQYF.

The chain carries TRBV7-8 and TRBJ2-1, with 10 bases lining up with TRBD2. The CDR3 contains 16 residues. The germline V gene has CDR1 SGHVS and CDR2 FQNEAQ. J was trimmed by 4 bases and V by 4 bases; bases with no gene match: 7. CDR3 sequence (DNA): TGTGCCAGCAGCTCGGGAGGACTAGCGGTTTACAATGAGCAGTTCTTC. This codes for CASSSGGLAVYNEQFF.

This rearrangement joins TRBV4-2 to TRBJ1-2; the D is unclear. Germline lookup yields CDR1 LGHNA and CDR2 YNFKEQ. V was trimmed by 0 bases and J by 4 bases, leaving 12 bases between them. CDR3 length: 15 amino acids. DNA for the CDR3: TGTGCCAGCAGCCAAGAGTCGTCAGGTCGCTATGGCTACACCTTC. This encodes CASSQESSGRYGYTF.

CDR3 nucleotides: TGTGCCACCGACTCAAATACTAGCGGGCACTACGAGCAGTACTTC. It translates to CATDSNTSGHYEQYF. The V gene is TRBV28, the J gene TRBJ2-7; 9 positions match TRBD2. The CDR3 extends over 15 amino acids. Germline-derived CDR1 and CDR2 are MDHEN and SYDVKM. The ends lost 10 bases at V and 3 bases at J; junction bases unmatched: 13.

V gene TRBV6-5 combines with J gene TRBJ1-1; D ambiguous. This CDR3 comprises 12 residues. CDR1 and CDR2 (germline): MNHEY, SVGAGI. The V and J ends lost 5 bases and 3 bases respectively, with 7 bases between them. Written as DNA, the CDR3 is TGTGCCAGCAGTCAACAGTACACTGAAGCTTTCTTT. It translates to CASSQQYTEAFF.